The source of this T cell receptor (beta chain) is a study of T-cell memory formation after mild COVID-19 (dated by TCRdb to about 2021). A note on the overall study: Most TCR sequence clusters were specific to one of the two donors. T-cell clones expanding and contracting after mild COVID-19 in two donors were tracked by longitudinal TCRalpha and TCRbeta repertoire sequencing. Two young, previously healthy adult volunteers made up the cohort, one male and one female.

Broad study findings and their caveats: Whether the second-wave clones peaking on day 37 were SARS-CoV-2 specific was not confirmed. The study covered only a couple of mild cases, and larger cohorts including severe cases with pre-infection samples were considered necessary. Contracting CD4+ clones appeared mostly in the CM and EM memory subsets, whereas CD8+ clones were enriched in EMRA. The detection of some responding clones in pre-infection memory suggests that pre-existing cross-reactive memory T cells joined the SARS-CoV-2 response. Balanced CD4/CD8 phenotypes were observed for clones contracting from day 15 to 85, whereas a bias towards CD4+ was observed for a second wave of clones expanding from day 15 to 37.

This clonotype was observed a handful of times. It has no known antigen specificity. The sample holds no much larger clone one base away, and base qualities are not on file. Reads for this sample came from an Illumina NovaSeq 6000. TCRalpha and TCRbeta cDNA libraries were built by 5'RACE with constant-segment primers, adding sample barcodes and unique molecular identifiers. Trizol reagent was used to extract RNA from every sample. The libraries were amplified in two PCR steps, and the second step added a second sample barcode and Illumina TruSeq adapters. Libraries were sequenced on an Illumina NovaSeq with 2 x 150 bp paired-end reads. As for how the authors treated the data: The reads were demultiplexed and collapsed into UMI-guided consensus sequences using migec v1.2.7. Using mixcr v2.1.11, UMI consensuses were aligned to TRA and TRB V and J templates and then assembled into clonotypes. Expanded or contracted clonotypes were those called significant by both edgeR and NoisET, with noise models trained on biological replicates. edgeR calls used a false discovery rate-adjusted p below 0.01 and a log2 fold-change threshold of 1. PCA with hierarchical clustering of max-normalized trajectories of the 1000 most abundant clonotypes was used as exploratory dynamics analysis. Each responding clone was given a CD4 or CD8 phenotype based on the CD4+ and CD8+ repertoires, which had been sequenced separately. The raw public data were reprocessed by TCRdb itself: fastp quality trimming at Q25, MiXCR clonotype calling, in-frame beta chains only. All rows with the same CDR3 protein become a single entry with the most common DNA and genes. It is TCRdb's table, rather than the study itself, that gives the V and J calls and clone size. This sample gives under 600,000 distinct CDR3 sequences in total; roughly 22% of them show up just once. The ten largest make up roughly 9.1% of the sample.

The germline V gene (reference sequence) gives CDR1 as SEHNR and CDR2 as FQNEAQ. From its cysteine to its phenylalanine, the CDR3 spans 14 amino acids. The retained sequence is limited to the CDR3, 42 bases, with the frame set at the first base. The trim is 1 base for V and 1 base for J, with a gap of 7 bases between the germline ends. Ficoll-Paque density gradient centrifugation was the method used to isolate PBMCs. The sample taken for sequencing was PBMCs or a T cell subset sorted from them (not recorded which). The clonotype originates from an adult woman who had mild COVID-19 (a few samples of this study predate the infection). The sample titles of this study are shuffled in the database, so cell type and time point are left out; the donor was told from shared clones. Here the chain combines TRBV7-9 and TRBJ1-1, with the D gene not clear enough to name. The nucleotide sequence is TGTGCCAGCAGCTTAGAAGTCGGGAACACTGAAGCTTTCTTT. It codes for CASSLEVGNTEAFF.